Listed below are T cell receptor beta chains from one sample, sequenced in a study of blood T cell repertoires in COVID-19. Assay: immunoSEQ multiplex PCR; the TCRdb copy retains only in-frame clones and omits some. The sample consists of roughly 230,000 clones, about 85% of them appearing once. What was sequenced was PBMCs or T cells enriched from blood (not recorded which). The receptors were sampled from a woman in her fifties or sixties who had been exposed to COVID-19. The CDR3 runs from the conserved cysteine through the conserved F or W. The D gene is left open where the match is weak. The size of a clone is reported for some rows only, either as once, few or many, or as a class for expanded clones.

TRBJ1-2	TRBV4-2	.	TRBD1	CASSQGGAQVTGVYGYTF	TGTGCCAGCAGCCAGGGGGGAGCCCAAGTGACAGGGGTCTATGGCTACACCTTC
TRBJ1-5	TRBV19	.	.	CASSISAGSQPQHF	TGTGCCAGTAGTATAAGTGCGGGGAGTCAGCCCCAGCATTTT
TRBJ2-5	TRBV3-1/TRBV3-2	.	TRBD2	CASSQDKRGGGETQYF	TGTGCCAGCAGCCAAGATAAGCGGGGGGGCGGAGAGACCCAGTACTTC
TRBJ1-6	TRBV6-1	.	.	CASSDGFYNSPLHF	TGTGCCAGCAGTGACGGGTTTTATAATTCACCCCTCCACTTT
TRBJ1-1	TRBV6-1	.	.	CASSEFSGGWGSGAFF	TGTGCCAGCAGTGAATTTAGCGGGGGCTGGGGGAGTGGGGCTTTCTTT
TRBJ1-3	TRBV2	.	TRBD1	CASRGQLYSGNTIYF	TGTGCCAGCAGGGGACAGCTTTACTCTGGAAACACCATATATTTT
TRBJ1-5	TRBV10-2	.	TRBD1	CASSAGTALNQPQHF	TGCGCCAGCAGTGCCGGGACAGCCTTGAATCAGCCCCAGCATTTT
TRBJ1-1	TRBV7-3	.	.	CASSKRGRKSDTEAFF	TGTGCCAGCAGCAAAAGGGGCCGAAAAAGCGACACTGAAGCTTTCTTT
TRBJ2-3	TRBV14	.	TRBD2	CASSQPLLAGGSTDTQYF	TGTGCCAGCAGCCAACCCTTACTAGCGGGGGGCTCGACGGATACGCAGTATTTT
TRBJ2-7	TRBV11-2	.	TRBD1	CASSSQGVGYEQYF	TGTGCCAGCAGCTCACAGGGGGTTGGGTACGAGCAGTACTTC
TRBJ2-7	TRBV18	.	TRBD2	CASSPGGFVYEQYF	TGTGCCAGCTCACCGGGGGGGTTCGTCTACGAGCAGTACTTC
TRBJ1-2	TRBV29-1	.	TRBD1	CSVGQGGAYGYTF	TGCAGCGTTGGACAGGGGGGGGCCTATGGCTACACCTTC
TRBJ1-2	TRBV18	.	.	CASSPRREQEAPNYGYTF	TGTGCCAGCTCACCGCGCCGAGAGCAGGAAGCCCCTAACTATGGCTACACCTTC
TRBJ1-1	TRBV4-1	.	.	CASSQDGEGPRGTEAFF	TGCGCCAGCAGCCAAGATGGGGAGGGGCCGAGGGGCACTGAAGCTTTCTTT
TRBJ2-2	TRBV7-9	.	.	CASQQGLNTGELFF	TGTGCCAGCCAACAGGGATTGAACACCGGGGAGCTGTTTTTT
TRBJ2-3	TRBV14	.	.	CASRAFGTDTQYF	TGTGCCAGCAGGGCTTTTGGCACAGATACGCAGTATTTT
TRBJ2-7	TRBV6-4	.	TRBD2	CASSDWRELIYEQYF	TGTGCCAGCAGTGACTGGCGGGAGTTGATCTACGAGCAGTACTTC
TRBJ2-5	TRBV7-2	once	.	CASSFGGRETQYF	TGTGCCAGCAGCTTCGGGGGGCGAGAGACCCAGTACTTC
TRBJ2-7	TRBV5-1	.	.	CASSFTGSSYEQYF	TGCGCCAGCAGCTTTACAGGGAGCTCCTACGAGCAGTACTTC
TRBJ1-5	TRBV10-3	.	.	CAISEVGTGQPQHF	TGTGCCATCAGTGAGGTGGGTACGGGTCAGCCCCAGCATTTT
TRBJ1-1	TRBV30	.	.	CAWSSAGNTEAFF	TGTGCCTGGAGTTCGGCGGGGAACACTGAAGCTTTCTTT
TRBJ2-5	TRBV5-8	.	.	CASSLAQQETQYF	TGTGCCAGCAGCTTGGCTCAGCAAGAGACCCAGTACTTC